One T cell receptor (beta chain) is described in this entry. This CDR3 contains 16 residues. CDR1 LNHDA and CDR2 SQIVND come from the germline V gene (reference sequence). Germline trimming cut 6 bases from V and 8 bases from J; bases unmatched to any gene: 12. TCRdb independently ran MiXCR on the reads; one entry per CDR3 protein. The repertoire includes a few hundred thousand distinct CDR3 sequences, approximately 9% of them detected once, and roughly 15% sits in the top ten. This entry comes from a study of T cell repertoires in cytomegalovirus infection. Across the study: CMV infection and matching HLA type were both indicated by public TCR beta signatures.

The sequence was collected from a human donor in good health (CMV status not recorded). Some clones in this sample may be carry-over from other donors' samples. The genes are TRBV19 and TRBJ2-3, with 12 bases matching TRBD2. The specimen was PBMCs. CDR3 residues: CASRPAATSGRGTQYF. CDR3 DNA: TGTGCCAGTAGACCGGCGGCGACTAGCGGGAGAGGTACGCAGTATTTT. Complete variable domain (other parts from reference TRBV19 and TRBJ2-3): DGGITQSPKYLFRKEGQNVTLSCEQNLNHDAMYWYRQDPGQGLRLIYYSQIVNDFQKGDIAEGYSVSREKKESFPLTVTSAQKNPTAFYLCASRPAATSGRGTQYFGPGTRLTVL.